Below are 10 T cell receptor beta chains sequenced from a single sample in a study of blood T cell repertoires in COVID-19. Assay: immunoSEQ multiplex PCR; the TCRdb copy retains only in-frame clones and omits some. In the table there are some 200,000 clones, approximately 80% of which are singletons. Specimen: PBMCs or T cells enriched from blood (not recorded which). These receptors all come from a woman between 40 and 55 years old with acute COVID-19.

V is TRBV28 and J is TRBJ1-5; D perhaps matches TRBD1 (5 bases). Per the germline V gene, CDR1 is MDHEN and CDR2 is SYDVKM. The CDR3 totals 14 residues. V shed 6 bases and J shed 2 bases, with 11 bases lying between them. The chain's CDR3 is CASSGGVRNQPQHF. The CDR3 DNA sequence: TGTGCCAGCAGCGGGGGGGTTCGCAATCAGCCCCAGCATTTT. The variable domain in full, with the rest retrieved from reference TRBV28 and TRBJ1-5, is DVKVTQSSRYLVKRTGEKVFLECVQDMDHENMFWYRQDPGLGLRLIYFSYDVKMKEKGDIPEGYSVSREKKERFSLILESASTNQTSMYLCASSGGVRNQPQHFGDGTRLSIL.

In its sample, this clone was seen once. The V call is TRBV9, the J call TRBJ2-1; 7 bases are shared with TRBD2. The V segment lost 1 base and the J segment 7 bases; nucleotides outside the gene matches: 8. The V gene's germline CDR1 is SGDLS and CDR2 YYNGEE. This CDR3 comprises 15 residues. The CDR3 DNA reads TGTGCCAGCAGCGTAAGCGGGACTACTAGGAATGAGCAGTTCTTC. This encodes CASSVSGTTRNEQFF.

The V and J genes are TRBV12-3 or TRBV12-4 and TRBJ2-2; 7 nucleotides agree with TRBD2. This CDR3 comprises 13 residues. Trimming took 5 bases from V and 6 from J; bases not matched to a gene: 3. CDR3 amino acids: CASSPGGPGELFF. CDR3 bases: TGTGCCAGCAGTCCGGGGGGTCCCGGGGAGCTGTTTTTT.

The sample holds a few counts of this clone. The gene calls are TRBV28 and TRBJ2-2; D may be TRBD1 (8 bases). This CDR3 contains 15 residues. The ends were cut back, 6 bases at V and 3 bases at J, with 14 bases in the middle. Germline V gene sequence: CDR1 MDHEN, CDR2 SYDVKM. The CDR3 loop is CASRQGGADTGELFF. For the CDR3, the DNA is TGTGCCAGCAGACAGGGGGGGGCGGACACCGGGGAGCTGTTTTTT.

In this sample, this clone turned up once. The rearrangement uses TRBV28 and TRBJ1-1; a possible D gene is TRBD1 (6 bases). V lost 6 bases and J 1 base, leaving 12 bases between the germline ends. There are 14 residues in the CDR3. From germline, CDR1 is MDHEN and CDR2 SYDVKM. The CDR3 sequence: CASSLMDRNTEAFF. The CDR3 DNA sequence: TGTGCCAGCAGCCTGATGGACAGGAACACTGAAGCTTTCTTT. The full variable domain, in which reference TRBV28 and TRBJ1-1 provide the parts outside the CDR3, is DVKVTQSSRYLVKRTGEKVFLECVQDMDHENMFWYRQDPGLGLRLIYFSYDVKMKEKGDIPEGYSVSREKKERFSLILESASTNQTSMYLCASSLMDRNTEAFFGQGTRLTVV.

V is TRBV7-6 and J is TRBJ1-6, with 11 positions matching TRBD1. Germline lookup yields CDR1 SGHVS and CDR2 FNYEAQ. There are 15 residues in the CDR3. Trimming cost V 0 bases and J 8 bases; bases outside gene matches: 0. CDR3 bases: TGTGCCAGCAGCTTAGCGGGACAGGGGGATTCACCCCTCCACTTT. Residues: CASSLAGQGDSPLHF.

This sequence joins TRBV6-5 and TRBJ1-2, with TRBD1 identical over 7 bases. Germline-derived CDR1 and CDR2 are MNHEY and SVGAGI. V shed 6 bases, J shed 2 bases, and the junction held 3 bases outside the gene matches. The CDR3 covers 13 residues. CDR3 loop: CASRGGQNYGYTF. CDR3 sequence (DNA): TGTGCCAGCAGGGGGGGACAGAACTATGGCTACACCTTC.

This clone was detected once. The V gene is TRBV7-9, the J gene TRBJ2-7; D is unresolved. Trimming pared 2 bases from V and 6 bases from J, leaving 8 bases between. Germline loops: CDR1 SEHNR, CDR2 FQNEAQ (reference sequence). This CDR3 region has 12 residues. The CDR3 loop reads CASSLSRGEQYF. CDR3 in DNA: TGTGCCAGCAGCTTAAGTAGAGGCGAGCAGTACTTC.

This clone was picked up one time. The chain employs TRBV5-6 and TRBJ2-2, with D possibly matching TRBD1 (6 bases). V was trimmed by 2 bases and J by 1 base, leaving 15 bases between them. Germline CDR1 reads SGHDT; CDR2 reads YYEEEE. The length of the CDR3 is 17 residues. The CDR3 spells CASSFSRQVGNTGELFF. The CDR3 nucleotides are TGTGCCAGCAGCTTTTCCAGACAGGTTGGGAACACCGGGGAGCTGTTTTTT.

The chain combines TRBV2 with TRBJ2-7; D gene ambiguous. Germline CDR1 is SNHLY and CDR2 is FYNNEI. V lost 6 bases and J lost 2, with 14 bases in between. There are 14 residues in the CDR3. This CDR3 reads CASSPERQAYEQYF. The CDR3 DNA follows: TGTGCCAGCAGCCCTGAACGACAAGCCTACGAGCAGTACTTC.